This is a list of T cell receptor beta chains from one sample in a study of T-cell reconstitution after alpha-beta-depleted transplantation in children. Each CDR3 protein gets one entry after TCRdb re-called the PCR reads with MiXCR. The table has 300,000 to 400,000 distinct CDR3 sequences, roughly 14% seen once. Here the sequenced sample was PBMCs, taken from the stem cell graft. The source is a human donor who donated a stem cell graft to a child with Fanconi anemia. The CDR3 runs from the conserved cysteine through the conserved F or W. D genes are given only for firm matches. Clone sizes are given selectively: once, few, many, or a class where the clone is expanded.

v_call	j_call	clone_size	cdr3_length	d_call	cdr3_nt	cdr3_aa
TRBV20-1	TRBJ2-3	few	11	NA	TGCAGCAACAGGGTGGCAGATACGCAGTATTTT	CSNRVADTQYF
TRBV9	TRBJ1-2	few	14	TRBD1	TGTGCCAGCAGAGATGACAGGGGCGGCTATGGCTACACCTTC	CASRDDRGGYGYTF
TRBV15	TRBJ2-5	NA	14	TRBD1	TGTGCCACCAGCAGAAACAGGGGGGCAGAGACCCAGTACTTC	CATSRNRGAETQYF
TRBV12-3/TRBV12-4	TRBJ2-7	many	13	TRBD1	TGTGCCAGCACCGGGACAGACTACTACGAGCAGTACTTC	CASTGTDYYEQYF
TRBV12-3/TRBV12-4	TRBJ2-1	many	14	TRBD1	TGTGCCAGCAGTTCCTCGACAGGGTTCAGCGAGCAGTTCTTC	CASSSSTGFSEQFF
TRBV7-2	TRBJ2-7	NA	17	NA	TGTGCCAGCAGCTTAGTCCCCACCGGGGGCCTTCGGTACGAGCAGTACTTC	CASSLVPTGGLRYEQYF
TRBV5-5	TRBJ2-3	many	15	NA	TGTGCCAGCAGCTTGGGCGGAACCTCCACAGATACGCAGTATTTT	CASSLGGTSTDTQYF
TRBV28	TRBJ1-2	NA	12	NA	TGTGTCAGCGGAAACAGAAACTATGGCTACACCTTC	CVSGNRNYGYTF
TRBV20-1	TRBJ2-3	NA	13	NA	TGCAGTGCTGCCCCTAGTGTCACAGATACGCAGTATTTT	CSAAPSVTDTQYF
TRBV20-1	TRBJ2-1	few	13	NA	TGCAGTGTTTCCCGGGACGAAAACAATGAGCAGTTCTTC	CSVSRDENNEQFF
TRBV5-4	TRBJ2-6	many	16	NA	TGTGCCAGCAGCTTGGCAACATCCTCTGGGGCCAACGTCCTGACTTTC	CASSLATSSGANVLTF
TRBV7-9	TRBJ2-1	NA	13	NA	TGTGCCAGCAGCCACCGTTGGGGGAATGAGCAGTTCTTC	CASSHRWGNEQFF
TRBV6-5	TRBJ1-2	NA	10	NA	TGTGCCAGCCGCGGGGTCAGCTACACCTTC	CASRGVSYTF
TRBV12-3/TRBV12-4	TRBJ1-4	few	16	NA	TGTGCCAGCAGAAGGGGGAGCTCCGCAACTAATGAAAAACTGTTTTTT	CASRRGSSATNEKLFF
TRBV6-5	TRBJ1-2	NA	15	NA	TGTGCCAGCAGTTACTCACCGACAGGAATCTATGGCTACACCTTC	CASSYSPTGIYGYTF
TRBV12-3/TRBV12-4	TRBJ1-1	few	14	NA	TGTGCCAGCAGTTTCCAGCCGGCTAGGACTGAAGCTTTCTTT	CASSFQPARTEAFF
TRBV5-8	TRBJ1-6	many	17	TRBD1	TGTGCCAGCAGCTTGTGGGGTACAGGGGGAAATAATTCACCCCTCCACTTT	CASSLWGTGGNNSPLHF
TRBV12-3/TRBV12-4	TRBJ2-2	NA	15	TRBD1	TGTGCCAGCAGTTCGGGACAGCCGAACACCGGGGAGCTGTTTTTT	CASSSGQPNTGELFF
TRBV6-2/TRBV6-3	TRBJ2-3	many	11	NA	TGTGCCAGCAGTTATGGGGGTACGCAGTATTTT	CASSYGGTQYF
TRBV20-1	TRBJ2-5	many	15	NA	TGCAGTGCTAGCCCCAGAAGACGGCCTCAAGAGACCCAGTACTTC	CSASPRRRPQETQYF
TRBV24-1	TRBJ2-4	many	12	NA	TGTGCCACCAGTGATCTCTTTAACATTCAGTACTTC	CATSDLFNIQYF
TRBV5-1	TRBJ1-1	NA	14	NA	TGCGCCAGCAGAGACAGTCCCGTGGACACTGAAGCTTTCTTT	CASRDSPVDTEAFF
TRBV19	TRBJ2-2	many	17	TRBD2	TGTGCCAGTAGTATAGCTAGCGGGGGCTTGAACACCGGGGAGCTGTTTTTT	CASSIASGGLNTGELFF
TRBV6-5	TRBJ2-3	NA	16	NA	TGTGCCAGCAGTTCCCCGACAGGTCTGGGCACAGATACGCAGTATTTT	CASSSPTGLGTDTQYF
TRBV5-1	TRBJ1-3	many	15	TRBD1	TGCGCCAGCAGCTTACAGGGGAAGTCTGGAAACACCATATATTTT	CASSLQGKSGNTIYF
TRBV5-1	TRBJ1-4	NA	15	TRBD1	TGCGCCAGCAGCTTGGCCGGACAGGGGAGTGAAAAACTGTTTTTT	CASSLAGQGSEKLFF
TRBV20-1	TRBJ1-1	many	14	NA	TGCAGTGCTAGAGGATACGGGGGGAACACTGAAGCTTTCTTT	CSARGYGGNTEAFF
TRBV20-1	TRBJ2-3	NA	14	TRBD2	TGCAGTGCTTCACTAGCGGGGGGGGCAGATACGCAGTATTTT	CSASLAGGADTQYF
TRBV5-6	TRBJ2-7	few	13	NA	TGTGCCAGCAGCCAGGGGCCTCCGGGAGAGCAGTACTTC	CASSQGPPGEQYF
TRBV4-3	TRBJ1-1	NA	16	NA	TGCGCCAGCAGCCAAGGGGTAAGGGCTAAGGACACTGAAGCTTTCTTT	CASSQGVRAKDTEAFF
TRBV12-3/TRBV12-4	TRBJ2-3	many	15	NA	TGTGCCAGCAGCCTGGACGGGTCACTCACAGATACGCAGTATTTT	CASSLDGSLTDTQYF
TRBV12-3/TRBV12-4	TRBJ2-3	many	13	NA	TGTGCCAGCAGTTTGCGGCACACAGATACGCAGTATTTT	CASSLRHTDTQYF
TRBV5-1	TRBJ1-4	NA	14	TRBD1	TGCGCCAGCAGCGACATTCAGGGGGGTGAAAAACTGTTTTTT	CASSDIQGGEKLFF
TRBV20-1	TRBJ2-3	few	13	NA	TGCAGTGCTACCGTAGCTGAAACAGATACGCAGTATTTT	CSATVAETDTQYF
TRBV7-2	TRBJ1-6	many	12	NA	TGTGCCAGCAGCTTAAAGGTAGCACCCCTCCACTTT	CASSLKVAPLHF
TRBV4-3	TRBJ2-5	NA	15	NA	TGCGCCAGCAGCCAAGATTCGAGGAGTGGAGAGACCCAGTACTTC	CASSQDSRSGETQYF
TRBV20-1	TRBJ1-1	few	14	NA	TGCAGTGCTAGAATGACCGTTCCGGGCACTGAAGCTTTCTTT	CSARMTVPGTEAFF
TRBV10-3	TRBJ1-4	NA	16	TRBD1	TGTGCCATCAGTGAGGACAGCCGGGACAGGGGAGAAAAACTGTTTTTT	CAISEDSRDRGEKLFF
TRBV30	TRBJ2-3	many	13	NA	TGTGCCTGGAGTGTAATGAGCGCAGATACGCAGTATTTT	CAWSVMSADTQYF
TRBV19	TRBJ2-1	many	14	TRBD2	TGTGCCAGTAAAGCGGGGGCCACCTCCAATGAGCAGTTCTTC	CASKAGATSNEQFF
TRBV28	TRBJ1-1	NA	13	NA	TGTGCCAGCAGTCCCCCAACGAACACTGAAGCTTTCTTT	CASSPPTNTEAFF
TRBV6-2/TRBV6-3	TRBJ1-1	NA	14	TRBD1	TGTGCCAGCCCTAGGGACAGGGGTTGGACTGAAGCTTTCTTT	CASPRDRGWTEAFF
TRBV6-5	TRBJ1-1	many	14	TRBD1	TGTGCCAGCAGTTACCCGGGACAGGGCCGTGAAGCTTTCTTT	CASSYPGQGREAFF
TRBV14	TRBJ2-4	NA	16	NA	TGTGCCAGCAGCCCGGGACTCCCGGGGGCCAAAAACATTCAGTACTTC	CASSPGLPGAKNIQYF
TRBV6-1	TRBJ2-7	few	15	NA	TGTGCCAGCATAACCACGGGGTTGCTGACCTACGAGCAGTACTTC	CASITTGLLTYEQYF
TRBV9	TRBJ1-1	NA	16	TRBD1	TGTGCCAGCAGCTCAGGGACAGATTTCATGAACACTGAAGCTTTCTTT	CASSSGTDFMNTEAFF
TRBV18	TRBJ2-2	few	18	TRBD1	TGTGCCAGCTCGCAAATACCTCAACAGGGGCAGCACACCGGGGAGCTGTTTTTT	CASSQIPQQGQHTGELFF
TRBV15	TRBJ2-1	few	14	TRBD2	TGTGCCACCAGCAGAATAGCGGGGGGGCATGAGCAGTTCTTC	CATSRIAGGHEQFF
TRBV3-1	TRBJ1-6	many	14	NA	TGTGCCAGCAGCCAAGTGGTCTCAGAATCACCCCTCCACTTT	CASSQVVSESPLHF
TRBV24-1	TRBJ2-1	many	14	NA	TGTGCCACCAGTGATTTAGGGAGAGTCAATGAGCAGTTCTTC	CATSDLGRVNEQFF
TRBV6-5	TRBJ1-1	few	14	NA	TGTGCCAGCAGTTACTCTCCCAATCTTGCTGAAGCTTTCTTT	CASSYSPNLAEAFF
TRBV11-2	TRBJ2-1	NA	15	NA	TGTGCCAGTAGCCGGGGGTTTGGGTCGGGCAATGAGCAGTTCTTC	CASSRGFGSGNEQFF
TRBV9	TRBJ1-2	few	15	NA	TGTGCCAGCAGCTCTGGAGGGCAACTTAACTATGGCTACACCTTC	CASSSGGQLNYGYTF
TRBV5-1	TRBJ2-1	NA	16	TRBD1	TGCGCCAGCAGCGGCGACAGGGAGCCTCAATACAATGAGCAGTTCTTC	CASSGDREPQYNEQFF
TRBV20-1	TRBJ2-5	few	12	NA	TGCAGTGCTACAGGGCCCCAAGAGACCCAGTACTTC	CSATGPQETQYF
TRBV6-2/TRBV6-3	TRBJ1-5	NA	21	TRBD1	TGTGCCAGCAGTCCCAGAGTTCGACAGGGGGGTGTTTTGGTGCGCAATCAGCCCCAGCATTTT	CASSPRVRQGGVLVRNQPQHF
TRBV4-1	TRBJ1-1	NA	18	NA	TGCGCCAGCAGCCAAGGGGGATTAGGAGGCTCGTGGAGCACTGAAGCTTTCTTT	CASSQGGLGGSWSTEAFF
TRBV14	TRBJ2-1	NA	16	NA	TGTGCCAGCAGCCAAGTTCCCGGGTGGGGGAGTAATGAGCAGTTCTTC	CASSQVPGWGSNEQFF
TRBV7-9	TRBJ2-3	few	15	NA	TGTGCCAGCAGCTTACTAATCGGGGGCACAGATACGCAGTATTTT	CASSLLIGGTDTQYF